The 9 T cell receptor beta chains below were found in one sample sequenced in a study of Ad26.COV2.S vaccination and SARS-CoV-2 variants. Method: immunoSEQ multiplex PCR; TCRdb's copy keeps in-frame clones and lacks some. The sample holds over 450,000 clones; 89% are singletons and the top ten take 1.7%. The treatment is: over 15 received Ad26.COV2.S at low or high dose, single or two shots; five or six received placebo; per-sample allocation not given. The samples date from day 63 after the first vaccine or placebo injection. The sample in question was peripheral blood, obtained in a trial of Ad26.COV2.S vaccine versus placebo. The receptors were sampled from a person between 18 and 60 years old who received the Ad26.COV2.S COVID-19 vaccine or a placebo.

The chain carries TRBV2 and TRBJ2-1; D is ambiguous. Looked up from germline, CDR1 is SNHLY and CDR2 is FYNNEI. V was shortened by 4 bases and J by 8 bases, with 6 bases between the two germline ends. The CDR3 has 11 amino acids. The CDR3 DNA sequence: TGTGCCAGCAGTGGATGGGATGAGCAGTTCTTC. Protein product: CASSGWDEQFF.

With regard to this clone: It is unclear where the CDR3 begins or ends on the DNA, so no DNA is shown, and the CDR3 is as TCRdb lists it. The CDR3 spells CASSLGQQGTLKLSF. This chain joins TRBV13 and TRBJ1-1; the table's D call, TRBD1, was not checked against the DNA. The CDR3 is 15 residues long, ends included. CDR1 PRHDT and CDR2 FYEKMQ come from the germline V gene (reference sequence).

This clone was observed a single time. The CDR3 reads CSALKNTEAFF. The CDR3 DNA reads as TGCAGTGCCTTGAAAAACACTGAAGCTTTCTTT. The V call is TRBV20-1, the J call TRBJ1-1; D is unclear. Trimming removed 6 bases from V and 2 bases from J, with 7 bases in between. Per the germline V gene, CDR1 is DFQATT and CDR2 is SNEGSKA (reference sequence). There are 11 residues in the CDR3.

V and J are TRBV18 and TRBJ2-3; D ambiguous. V lost 1 base, J lost 3 bases, and 14 bases lay in between. The CDR3 has 16 residues. Per the germline V gene, CDR1 is KGHSH and CDR2 is LQKENI. The CDR3 sequence is CASSPLALTATDTQYF. DNA of the CDR3: TGTGCCAGCTCACCACTTGCATTGACGGCTACAGATACGCAGTATTTT.

The CDR3 sequence: CASSLSSGGMDTEAFF. In DNA, the CDR3 is TGTGCCAGCAGCTTATCGTCAGGGGGCATGGACACTGAAGCTTTCTTT. The gene calls are TRBV11-3 and TRBJ1-1, with 8 bases that match TRBD1. V lost 2 bases to trimming and J lost 3 bases; unmatched junction nucleotides: 8. Germline CDR1 is SGHNT and CDR2 is YENEEA. This CDR3 spans 16 amino acids.

This clone occurred once. J is TRBJ1-1 and V is TRBV19, with a possible D match to TRBD1 (5 bases). The V and J ends lost 6 bases and 0 bases respectively, with 8 bases between them. This CDR3 has 13 amino acids. The germline gives CDR1 LNHDA, CDR2 SQIVND (reference sequence). The chain's CDR3 is CASRGVMNTEAFF. The CDR3 coding sequence is TGTGCCAGTAGGGGGGTCATGAACACTGAAGCTTTCTTT.

The V call is TRBV7-9, the J call TRBJ1-1; D gene uncertain. The V gene lost 0 bases and the J gene lost 3 bases, with 11 bases spanning the gap. Germline-derived CDR1 and CDR2 are SEHNR and FQNEAQ (reference sequence). The CDR3 is 15 amino acids. CDR3 sequence (DNA): TGTGCCAGCAGCTTAGCCCCCCTATTTTACACTGAAGCTTTCTTT. Translating gives CASSLAPLFYTEAFF.

This chain links TRBV14 with TRBJ2-7; tentatively, D is TRBD1 or TRBD2 (5 bases each). The length of the CDR3 is 13 residues. Germline CDR1 is SGHDN and CDR2 is FVKESK. V lost 2 bases and J 2 bases, leaving 7 bases between the germline ends. This CDR3 reads CASSQWGTYEQYF. The CDR3 nucleotides read TGTGCCAGCAGCCAATGGGGGACCTACGAGCAGTACTTC.

This rearrangement joins TRBV28 to TRBJ1-1; D unclear. Germline values: CDR1 MDHEN, CDR2 SYDVKM. The CDR3 runs to 16 residues. V gave up 1 base and J gave up 0 bases, with 12 bases separating them. CDR3 DNA: TGTGCCAGCAGTTTATACTGGTCCTCCCTGAACACTGAAGCTTTCTTT. Translated, it gives CASSLYWSSLNTEAFF.